This T cell receptor (beta chain) was sequenced in a study of cytomegalovirus exposure and HLA in healthy donors. The PCR employed 60 Vbeta primers together with 13 Jbeta primers. Profiling relied on immunoSEQ multiplex PCR, and the TCRdb table lists in-frame clones only, not all of them. The sample carries over 150,000 clones, about three quarters recorded once. Study results and caveats: Cytomegalovirus association was assigned to 170 or so TCR beta chains.

Points on this clone: Its antigen is undetermined.

This TCR was recovered from a young woman in good health and CMV-seropositive. The sample taken for sequencing was PBMCs.

Written as DNA, the CDR3 is TGTGCCAGCCTGAGGGGGCTTCCCAATGAGCAGTTCTTC. This codes for CASLRGLPNEQFF. The gene calls are TRBV6-1 and TRBJ2-1, with 7 bases lining up with TRBD1. The CDR3 runs to 13 residues. Looked up from germline, CDR1 is MNHNS and CDR2 is SASEGT. Trimming at V came to 8 bases and at J to 6 bases, leaving 7 bases not matched to a gene.